This T cell receptor beta chain was identified during a study of blood T cell repertoires in COVID-19. Study as a whole: Samples came from the United States, Italy and Spain, spanning acute and convalescent COVID-19. Sample material is recorded as cDNA or gDNA derived from T cells, B-cell-depleted T cells, or PBMCs.

Per the study methods: Amplifying reference gene primers gave estimates of nucleated cell counts. Assay: immunoSEQ multiplex PCR; the TCRdb copy retains only in-frame clones and omits some. The V and J calls and the clone size are those of that table, but D and trimming were determined from the DNA. The table shows roughly 100,000 clones, with less than 90% occurring only once. This CDR3 region has 12 residues. Trimming pared 6 bases from V and 4 bases from J, leaving 9 bases between. Germline V gives CDR1 LGHDT, CDR2 YNNKEL (reference sequence). The chain employs TRBV3-1 (or the pseudogene TRBV3-2) and TRBJ1-2, with D uncertain. The clonotype comes from a human donor in a cohort sampled during active COVID-19. Source material: peripheral blood. The CDR3 sequence: CASSTNSYGYTF. CDR3 coding DNA: TGTGCCAGCAGTACAAATTCCTATGGCTACACCTTC.